Following are 8 T cell receptor beta chains from one sample sequenced in a study of control samples from healthy donors and cancer patients. Data came from immunoSEQ multiplex PCR; TCRdb stores just in-frame clones and leaves some out. The sample holds just over 150,000 clones, around 90% seen once. The sequencing sample was made of blood. These receptors were taken from a man aged 25-40 years in good health.

V usage is TRBV7-2 and J usage is TRBJ2-7; 7 bases align to TRBD1. This CDR3 has 14 amino acids. J lost 5 bases, V lost 8 bases, and 12 bases had no gene match. Germline CDR1 SGHTA, CDR2 FQGNSA. The CDR3 DNA follows: TGTGCCAGCGCTAGCCGGGACAGTTACCACGAGCAGTACTTC. Amino acids: CASASRDSYHEQYF.

The chain has TRBV4-3 and TRBJ1-5; D is unclear. The germline CDR1 and CDR2 sequences are LGHNA and YSLEER. Trimming pared 0 bases from V and 6 bases from J, leaving 12 bases between. This CDR3 has 15 amino acids. The CDR3 coding sequence is TGCGCCAGCAGCCAAGATCGGCAAAGAGGTCAGCCCCAGCATTTT. It specifies CASSQDRQRGQPQHF.

This chain uses TRBV2 with TRBJ2-3; 8 nucleotides agree with TRBD2. CDR1 and CDR2 (germline): SNHLY, FYNNEI. The CDR3 has 15 amino acids. The trim removed 5 bases at V and 2 bases at J, leaving 6 bases unmatched. CDR3 in amino acids: CASSPRAGVTDTQYF. The CDR3 DNA reads as TGTGCCAGCAGTCCCCGAGCGGGGGTCACAGATACGCAGTATTTT.

V is TRBV4-1 and J is TRBJ1-5; D remains unclear. Germline values: CDR1 MGHRA, CDR2 YSYEKL. CDR3 length: 15 amino acids. Trimming removed 0 bases from V and 4 bases from J, with 10 bases in between. The CDR3 loop is CASSQDFARNQPQHF. The CDR3 nucleotides read TGCGCCAGCAGCCAAGATTTCGCGCGGAATCAGCCCCAGCATTTT.

V gene TRBV29-1 combines with J gene TRBJ1-2; a weak D match, TRBD1 (6 bases). The CDR3 runs 15 residues. V shed 0 bases and J shed 9 bases, with 20 bases lying between them. Germline V gene sequence: CDR1 SQVTM, CDR2 ANQGSEA. The CDR3 sequence: CSVEDRGQLFLRYTF. The DNA for the CDR3 is TGCAGCGTTGAAGATCGCGGACAGCTTTTTTTGCGCTACACCTTC. Full variable domain (rest looked up from reference TRBV29-1 and TRBJ1-2): SAVISQKPSRDICQRGTSLTIQCQVDSQVTMMFWYRQQPGQSLTLIATANQGSEATYESGFVIDKFPISRPNLTFSTLTVSNMSPEDSSIYLCSVEDRGQLFLRYTFGSGTRLTVV.

The chain links TRBV3-1 (or the pseudogene TRBV3-2) to TRBJ1-1; no clear D gene. This CDR3 has 15 residues. Germline loops: CDR1 LGHDT, CDR2 YNNKEL (reference sequence). The ends were cut back, 0 bases at V and 11 bases at J, with 19 bases in the middle. The CDR3 DNA follows: TGTGCCAGCAGCCAAGAAGGGAGTCGGGTAGGCGACGCTTTCTTT. Translation gives CASSQEGSRVGDAFF.

The V call is TRBV9, the J call TRBJ2-5; maybe TRBD1 (5 bases). The CDR3 has 15 residues. Deletions cut 1 base from V and 5 bases from J, with 15 bases between. Per the germline V gene, CDR1 is SGDLS and CDR2 is YYNGEE. The CDR3 nucleotides are TGTGCCAGCAGCGTAAAAGGTGGGGCGAGGGAGACCCAGTACTTC. Translation: CASSVKGGARETQYF.

The chain recombines TRBV28 with TRBJ2-5; perhaps TRBD2 as D (6 bases). This CDR3 region has 17 residues. The V gene lost 4 bases and the J gene lost 3 bases, with 21 bases spanning the gap. The germline gives CDR1 MDHEN, CDR2 SYDVKM. Written as DNA, the CDR3 is TGTGCCAGCAGTTCCCAAGCCTCAGGAGGAGGGGAAGAGACCCAGTACTTC. It encodes CASSSQASGGGEETQYF.